The 21 T cell receptor beta chains below all came from one sample that was sequenced in a study of early T cells in non-severe SARS-CoV-2 infection. In TCRdb, the 5' RACE reads were re-called with MiXCR into one record per CDR3 protein. Among about 49,000 distinct CDR3 sequences listed, about an eighth were seen once. Source material: whole blood. The receptors here all came from an adult who was a healthcare worker with PCR-confirmed SARS-CoV-2 infection or an uninfected control (not recorded which).

This clonotype has ten or more counts. V gene TRBV5-1 combines with J gene TRBJ2-7; D call uncertain. Germline assignment: CDR1 SGHRS and CDR2 YFSETQ. Trimming pared 1 base from V and 1 base from J, leaving 12 bases between. CDR3 length: 15 residues. For the CDR3, the DNA is TGCGCCAGCAGCTTGAGGAGTGGCAGTTCCTACGAGCAGTACTTC. Encoded protein: CASSLRSGSSYEQYF.

This clonotype was observed at least ten times. V is TRBV9 and J is TRBJ2-1; D is uncertain. V gave up 3 bases and J gave up 0 bases, with 4 bases separating them. The CDR3 is 13 amino acids. Germline values: CDR1 SGDLS, CDR2 YYNGEE. This CDR3 is CASSGPSYNEQFF. The DNA of the CDR3 is TGTGCCAGCAGCGGCCCCTCCTACAATGAGCAGTTCTTC.

The chain recombines TRBV20-1 with TRBJ2-2; TRBD2 might be the D (5 bases). CDR1 DFQATT and CDR2 SNEGSKA come from the germline V gene (reference sequence). The CDR3 consists of 14 residues. Trimming stripped 0 bases from V and 7 bases from J, with 12 bases between. The CDR3: CSARDKGVGGELFF. The CDR3 coding sequence is TGCAGTGCTAGAGATAAGGGAGTAGGCGGGGAGCTGTTTTTT.

This clonotype was observed at least ten times. The gene calls are TRBV27 and TRBJ2-5, with no clear D. Germline loops: CDR1 MNHEY, CDR2 SMNVEV (reference sequence). The CDR3 length is 11 residues. The V end lost 5 bases, the J end lost 3 bases, and 4 bases lay between the germline ends. CDR3 in amino acids: CASSHKETQYF. As DNA, the CDR3 is TGTGCCAGCAGTCACAAAGAGACCCAGTACTTC.

This clonotype was found a few times. This chain uses TRBV6-1 with TRBJ2-1; 9 nucleotides align to TRBD2. J lost 9 bases, V lost 5 bases, and 5 bases had no gene match. Germline CDR1 MNHNS, CDR2 SASEGT. The CDR3 totals 13 residues. CDR3 nucleotides: TGTGCCAGCAGTTGGACGCGGGGGGGTGAGCAGTTCTTC. Encoded protein: CASSWTRGGEQFF.

This clonotype was observed a few times. V and J are TRBV29-1 and TRBJ2-5, with a tentative D call TRBD2 (6 bases). The germline V and J ends were trimmed by 7 bases and 4 bases, with 13 bases remaining between them. The CDR3 extends over 12 amino acids. Germline-derived CDR1 and CDR2 are SQVTM and ANQGSEA. The CDR3 DNA is TGCAGCGCCCGACTAGGACGAGAGACCCAGTACTTC. Translating it yields CSARLGRETQYF.

This sequence joins TRBV18 and TRBJ2-3, with D perhaps TRBD1 or TRBD2 (5 bases each). Germline V CDR1 and CDR2: KGHSH, LQKENI. The V end was cut by 5 bases, the J end by 1 base, with 16 bases between. This CDR3 contains 16 residues. The CDR3 reads CASSYQGAGGTDTQYF. As DNA, the CDR3 is TGTGCCAGCTCATACCAAGGGGCGGGCGGCACAGATACGCAGTATTTT.

There are many counts of this clonotype. This chain links TRBV29-1 with TRBJ2-1; 8 bases map to TRBD1. The CDR3 length is 16 residues. Germline CDR1 SQVTM, CDR2 ANQGSEA. V shed 1 base and J 0 bases; nucleotides not matched to a gene: 5. The CDR3 is CSVEAPDRASYNEQFF. DNA of the CDR3: TGCAGCGTTGAAGCCCCGGACAGGGCCTCCTACAATGAGCAGTTCTTC.

This clonotype was seen more than once but under ten times. V usage is TRBV7-8 and J usage is TRBJ2-1; D ambiguous. This CDR3 region has 15 residues. Germline V gene data show CDR1 as SGHVS and CDR2 as FQNEAQ. Deletions cut 2 bases from V and 7 bases from J, with 15 bases between. CDR3: CASSLSSAIYNEQFF. The DNA for the CDR3 is TGTGCCAGCAGCTTATCGAGCGCGATCTATAATGAGCAGTTCTTC.

This clonotype has more than one count but fewer than ten. V is TRBV12-3 or TRBV12-4 and J is TRBJ1-2, with D hard to call. The CDR3 length is 12 residues. Trimming left V 2 bases short and J 4 bases short, with 5 bases between. CDR3 in DNA: TGTGCCAGCAGTTTACAGTTCTATGGCTACACCTTC. This sequence encodes CASSLQFYGYTF.

This chain connects TRBV7-9 to TRBJ1-2; 7 bases fit TRBD1. This CDR3 spans 15 amino acids. Germline CDR1 reads SEHNR; CDR2 reads FQNEAQ (reference sequence). V was pared by 4 bases and J by 4 bases, with 9 bases of the junction left unmatched. The CDR3 nucleotides read TGTGCCAGCAGCTCCCGGGACAGCTCTTCCTATGGCTACACCTTC. Protein: CASSSRDSSSYGYTF.

The CDR3 bases are TGTGCCAGCAGGAAAAGCGGGAGGGAAGCAGATACGCAGTATTTT. Amino acids: CASRKSGREADTQYF. This chain connects TRBV6-1 to TRBJ2-3; 10 bases are shared with TRBD2. Looked up from germline, CDR1 is MNHNS and CDR2 is SASEGT. The length of the CDR3 is 15 residues. V was clipped by 6 bases and J by 4 bases; unmatched bases: 7.

This clonotype was found a few times. V is TRBV10-3 and J is TRBJ2-1; 10 bases are a match to TRBD1. The CDR3 spans 16 residues. With V trimmed by 2 bases and J by 8 bases, 9 bases remained unmatched. From germline, CDR1 is ENHRY and CDR2 SYGVKD. This chain's CDR3 is CAISEPGDRGGDEQFF. The DNA for the CDR3 is TGTGCCATCAGTGAGCCCGGGGACAGGGGCGGCGATGAGCAGTTCTTC.

This clonotype was counted at least ten times. This chain joins TRBV7-9 and TRBJ2-1; D uncertain. The CDR3 consists of 13 residues. The germline V gene encodes CDR1 SEHNR and CDR2 FQNEAQ (reference sequence). The germline V and J ends were trimmed by 3 bases and 7 bases, with 10 bases remaining between them. CDR3 sequence reads: CASSFLSGNEQFF. The CDR3 nucleotides read TGTGCCAGCAGCTTCCTCTCCGGGAATGAGCAGTTCTTC. The full variable domain, rest sourced from reference TRBV7-9 and TRBJ2-1, is DTGVSQNPRHKITKRGQNVTFRCDPISEHNRLYWYRQTLGQGPEFLTYFQNEAQLEKSRLLSDRFSAERPKGSFSTLEIQRTEQGDSAMYLCASSFLSGNEQFFGPGTRLTVL.

This rearrangement joins TRBV20-1 to TRBJ1-5; D uncertain. This CDR3 is 13 amino acids long. Germline assignment: CDR1 DFQATT and CDR2 SNEGSKA (reference sequence). V lost 2 bases, J lost 1 base, and 6 bases lay in between. CDR3 in amino acids: CSARRVSNQPQHF. CDR3 nucleotides: TGCAGTGCTAGACGGGTCAGCAATCAGCCCCAGCATTTT.

The chain's CDR3 is CASSIPTGGYTF. CDR3 DNA sequence: TGTGCCAGCAGCATTCCGACAGGGGGCTACACCTTC. The rearrangement uses TRBV21-1 and TRBJ1-2; TRBD1, the table's D call, lacks a check against the DNA. TRBV21-1 is labeled a pseudogene. The CDR3 is 12 amino acids.

This clonotype was observed at least ten times. This chain uses TRBV10-3 with TRBJ2-3; TRBD1 matches 9 bases. V was clipped by 2 bases and J by 3 bases; unmatched bases: 6. Germline CDR1 ENHRY, CDR2 SYGVKD. This CDR3 has 16 amino acids. The CDR3: CAISEPSGQGTDTQYF. CDR3 sequence (DNA): TGTGCCATCAGTGAGCCCTCGGGACAGGGAACAGATACGCAGTATTTT.

This clonotype has just a few counts. The chain uses TRBV12-3 or TRBV12-4 and TRBJ2-2; 9 positions match TRBD2. This CDR3 is 16 amino acids long. Trimming removed 6 bases from V and 1 base from J; junction bases left unmatched: 6. CDR3: CASSPGLALNTGELFF. The CDR3 bases are TGTGCCAGCAGCCCTGGACTAGCGTTGAACACCGGGGAGCTGTTTTTT.

V is TRBV5-1 and J is TRBJ1-4; 9 bases line up with TRBD1. The V and J ends lost 3 bases and 3 bases, in that order; junction bases with no gene match: 3. The length of the CDR3 is 15 residues. The germline gives CDR1 SGHRS, CDR2 YFSETQ. CDR3 bases: TGCGCCAGCAGCTCCGACAGGGGGGCTAATGAAAAACTGTTTTTT. As protein: CASSSDRGANEKLFF. The whole variable domain, remainder taken from reference TRBV5-1 and TRBJ1-4, is KAGVTQTPRYLIKTRGQQVTLSCSPISGHRSVSWYQQTPGQGLQFLFEYFSETQRNKGNFPGRFSGRQFSNSRSEMNVSTLELGDSALYLCASSSDRGANEKLFFGSGTQLSVL.

The sample holds many counts of this clonotype. This rearrangement joins TRBV4-3 to TRBJ1-2; 8 bases align to TRBD1. Germline V CDR1 and CDR2: LGHNA, YSLEER. With 3 bases clipped from V and 7 bases from J, the junction kept 7 bases outside the gene matches. The CDR3 contains 14 residues. CDR3 bases: TGCGCCAGCAGCCAGGAAGCAGGGGGCGGTGGCTACACCTTC. This translates into CASSQEAGGGGYTF.

This clonotype showed up just a few times. J is TRBJ1-5 and V is TRBV20-1; D gene unclear. This CDR3 spans 13 amino acids. The germline V gene encodes CDR1 DFQATT and CDR2 SNEGSKA (reference sequence). V lost 3 bases and J lost 0, with 6 bases in between. CDR3 protein: CSASDNSNQPQHF. DNA of the CDR3: TGCAGTGCTAGCGACAATAGCAATCAGCCCCAGCATTTT.